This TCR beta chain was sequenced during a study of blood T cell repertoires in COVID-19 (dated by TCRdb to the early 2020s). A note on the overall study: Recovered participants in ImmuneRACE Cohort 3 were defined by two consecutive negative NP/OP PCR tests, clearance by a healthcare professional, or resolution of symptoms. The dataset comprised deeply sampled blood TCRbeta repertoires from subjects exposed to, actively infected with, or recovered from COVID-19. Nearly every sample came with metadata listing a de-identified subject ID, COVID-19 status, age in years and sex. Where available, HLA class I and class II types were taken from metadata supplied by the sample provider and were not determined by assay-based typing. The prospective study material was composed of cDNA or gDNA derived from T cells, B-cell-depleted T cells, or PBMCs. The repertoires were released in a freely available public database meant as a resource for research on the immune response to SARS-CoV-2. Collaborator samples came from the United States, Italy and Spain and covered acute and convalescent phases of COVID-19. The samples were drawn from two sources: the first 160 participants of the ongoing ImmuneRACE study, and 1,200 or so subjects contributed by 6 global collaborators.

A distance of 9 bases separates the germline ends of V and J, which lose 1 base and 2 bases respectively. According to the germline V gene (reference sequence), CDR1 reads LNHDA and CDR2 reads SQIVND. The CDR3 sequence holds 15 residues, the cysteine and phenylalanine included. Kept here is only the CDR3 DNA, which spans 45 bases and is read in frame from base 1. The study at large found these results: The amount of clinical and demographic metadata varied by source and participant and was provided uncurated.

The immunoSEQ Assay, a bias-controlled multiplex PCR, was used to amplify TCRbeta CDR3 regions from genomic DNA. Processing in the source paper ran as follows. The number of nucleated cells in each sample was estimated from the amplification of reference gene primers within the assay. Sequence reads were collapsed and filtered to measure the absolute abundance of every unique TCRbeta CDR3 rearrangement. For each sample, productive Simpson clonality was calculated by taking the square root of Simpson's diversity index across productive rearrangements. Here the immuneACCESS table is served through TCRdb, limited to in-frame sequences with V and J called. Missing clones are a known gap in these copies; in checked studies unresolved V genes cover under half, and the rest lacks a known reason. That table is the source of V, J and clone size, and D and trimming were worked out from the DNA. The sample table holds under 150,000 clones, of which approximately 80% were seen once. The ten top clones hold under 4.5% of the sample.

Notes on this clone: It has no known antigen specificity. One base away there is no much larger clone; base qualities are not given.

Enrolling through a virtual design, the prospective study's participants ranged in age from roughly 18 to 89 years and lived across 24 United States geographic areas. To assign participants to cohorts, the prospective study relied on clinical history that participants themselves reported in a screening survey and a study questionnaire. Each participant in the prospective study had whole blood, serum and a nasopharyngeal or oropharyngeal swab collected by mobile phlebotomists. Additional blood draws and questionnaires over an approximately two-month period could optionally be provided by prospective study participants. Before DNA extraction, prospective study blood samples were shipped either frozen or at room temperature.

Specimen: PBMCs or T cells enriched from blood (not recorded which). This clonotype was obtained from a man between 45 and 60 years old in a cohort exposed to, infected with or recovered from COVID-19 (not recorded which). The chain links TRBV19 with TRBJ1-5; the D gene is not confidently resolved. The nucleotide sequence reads TGTGCCAGTAGTATAGGGAGCCCGGGCAATCAGCCCCAGCATTTT. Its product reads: CASSIGSPGNQPQHF.